Below, 21 T cell receptor beta chains from the same sample are listed, as sequenced in a study of T cell repertoires in cytomegalovirus infection. Via MiXCR, TCRdb re-called the reads, giving one row per CDR3 protein. The repertoire holds some 940,000 distinct CDR3 sequences, roughly a third seen once, with around an eighth in the top ten. No antigen has been identified for these receptors. The input for sequencing was cultured CD8+ T cells from PBMCs, taken from culture after CMV antigen stimulation. These receptors all stem from a human donor in good health (CMV status not recorded). Some clones in this sample may be carry-over from other donors' samples.

This chain joins TRBV6-2 or TRBV6-3 and TRBJ2-7; TRBD1 agrees at 9 bases. V shed 4 bases, J shed 2 bases, and the junction held 12 bases outside the gene matches. Germline lookup yields CDR1 MNHEY and CDR2 SVGEGT. CDR3 length: 17 amino acids. CDR3 nucleotide sequence: TGTGCCAGCAGTTGGGGGACAGGGAGATCCAACCCCTACGAGCAGTACGTC. Encoded protein: CASSWGTGRSNPYEQYV.

This clonotype was recorded many times. The chain joins TRBV7-6 to TRBJ1-6; 7 bases are shared with TRBD1. In germline, CDR1 is SGHVS, CDR2 FNYEAQ. This CDR3 is built from 15 residues. Unmatched junction bases numbered 6, after V lost 3 bases and J lost 7 bases. The CDR3 spells CASSFLGGLNSPLHF. CDR3 nucleotides: TGTGCCAGCAGCTTCCTAGGGGGCCTCAATTCACCCCTCCACTTT.

This clonotype was found a few times. The genes are TRBV7-8 and TRBJ2-7; a weak D match, TRBD2 (5 bases). Trimming removed 5 bases at V and 2 bases at J, with 13 bases between. The CDR3 totals 14 residues. Germline lookup yields CDR1 SGHVS and CDR2 FQNEAQ. CDR3 amino acids: CASSNAGLAYEQYF. In nucleotides, the CDR3 is TGTGCCAGCAGCAACGCCGGACTTGCCTACGAGCAGTACTTC.

This clonotype has only a few counts. CDR3 region: CASSFRPGTGTEAFF. The CDR3 DNA reads TGCGCCAGCAGCTTTCGTCCCGGGACGGGCACTGAAGCTTTCTTT. This rearrangement joins TRBV5-1 to TRBJ1-1, with D possibly matching TRBD1 (5 bases). The germline V and J ends were trimmed by 2 bases and 4 bases, with 15 bases remaining between them. The germline V gene has CDR1 SGHRS and CDR2 YFSETQ. The CDR3 totals 15 residues.

The table lists this clonotype with a few counts. V gene TRBV7-9 combines with J gene TRBJ2-4, with D possibly being TRBD2 (5 bases). Trimming pared 6 bases from V and 0 bases from J, leaving 12 bases between. Germline assignment: CDR1 SEHNR and CDR2 FQNEAQ (reference sequence). This CDR3 region has 15 residues. CDR3: CASSSPRVAKNIQYF. DNA for the CDR3: TGTGCCAGCAGTTCCCCGAGGGTAGCCAAAAACATTCAGTACTTC.

At least ten counts were recorded for this clonotype. J is TRBJ1-5 and V is TRBV12-3 or TRBV12-4; a weak D match, TRBD1 (5 bases). V gave up 7 bases and J gave up 6 bases, with 19 bases separating them. The CDR3 is 15 amino acids. The CDR3 coding sequence is TGTGCCAGCACCTTAGGGGCAGGGATCAGTCAGCCCCAGCATTTT. This sequence encodes CASTLGAGISQPQHF.

This clonotype was seen many times. V usage is TRBV5-6 and J usage is TRBJ1-2, with D unclear. In germline, CDR1 is SGHDT, CDR2 YYEEEE. This CDR3 comprises 15 residues. V shed 4 bases and J shed 3 bases, with 16 bases lying between them. CDR3 sequence: CASSPSTRAYYGYTF. In DNA form, the CDR3 reads TGTGCCAGCAGCCCAAGCACACGGGCTTACTATGGCTACACCTTC.

A note on this clonotype: A single base separates this from a much larger clone, so it may be a read error. This sequence joins TRBV7-9 and TRBJ2-1; 9 bases are shared with TRBD1. Losses at the gene ends were 5 bases for V and 7 bases for J; bases not matched to a gene: 9. The CDR3 consists of 15 residues. Germline CDR1 reads SEHNR; CDR2 reads FQNEAQ (reference sequence). CDR3 sequence reads: CASSRGQGMRNEQFF. The CDR3 coding sequence is TGTGCCAGCAGCAGGGGACAGGGAATGCGAAATGAGCAGTTCTTC. Together with reference TRBV7-9 and TRBJ2-1, the CDR3 gives the full variable domain: DTGVSQNPRHKITKRGQNVTFRCDPISEHNRLYWYRQTLGQGPEFLTYFQNEAQLEKSRLLSDRFSAERPKGSFSTLEIQRTEQGDSAMYLCASSRGQGMRNEQFFGPGTRLTVL.

This clonotype was seen more than once but under ten times. The chain is built from TRBV7-6 and TRBJ2-2, with 10 bases fitting TRBD1. J lost 7 bases, V lost 7 bases, and 15 bases had no gene match. CDR1 and CDR2 from the germline V gene are SGHVS and FNYEAQ. The CDR3 covers 17 residues. This chain's CDR3 is CASIPPPGTGVVGELFF. The CDR3 DNA reads TGTGCCAGCATCCCCCCCCCCGGGACAGGGGTTGTCGGGGAGCTGTTTTTT.

This clonotype was seen only a few times. The DNA for the CDR3 is TGTGCCAGCAGGCCAGGGTTATTAGCCTACGAGCAGTACTTC. Its translation is CASRPGLLAYEQYF. This chain connects TRBV27 to TRBJ2-7; D may be TRBD1 (5 bases). Looked up from germline, CDR1 is MNHEY and CDR2 is SMNVEV (reference sequence). The CDR3 runs to 14 residues. The V gene lost 6 bases and the J gene lost 2 bases, with 14 bases spanning the gap.

This sequence joins TRBV6-2 or TRBV6-3 and TRBJ1-1; no clear D gene. Germline CDR1 and CDR2: MNHEY and SVGEGT. V shed 6 bases and J shed 4 bases, with 6 bases lying between them. This CDR3 comprises 11 residues. DNA for the CDR3: TGTGCCAGCAGAGCTATCACTGAAGCTTTCTTT. It encodes CASRAITEAFF.

In the case of this clonotype: A much larger clone is a single base away; this may be a read error. No conserved phenylalanine or tryptophan is present at the end of the CDR3, so a read error is the likely explanation. The chain is built from TRBV7-6 and TRBJ2-7, with D possibly matching TRBD2 (6 bases). Germline CDR1 reads SGHVS; CDR2 reads FNYEAQ. Between the trimmed V and J ends, which lost 5 bases and 0 bases, there was a span of 14 bases. The CDR3 length is 15 residues. CDR3 in DNA: TGTGCCAGCAGCAAACTAGCTTTGAGCTCCTACGAGCAGTACTCC. This sequence encodes CASSKLALSSYEQYS.

As for this clonotype: The junction departs from germline at one end; a sequencing error may be responsible. The chain uses TRBV11-2 and TRBJ1-4, with D possibly being TRBD1 (5 bases). CDR3 length: 15 residues. The germline CDR1 and CDR2 sequences are SGHAT and FQNNGV. The CDR3 protein is CVSSPRGYGNEKLFF. The CDR3 DNA follows: TGTGTCAGCAGCCCACGGGGGTATGGTAATGAAAAACTGTTTTTT.

The chain links TRBV20-1 to TRBJ1-1, with TRBD1 identical over 8 bases. V lost 6 bases and J lost 0; bases outside the gene matches: 0. Germline CDR1 is DFQATT and CDR2 is SNEGSKA (reference sequence). The CDR3 is 12 amino acids. In DNA form, the CDR3 reads TGCAGTGCGACAGGGGTGAACACTGAAGCTTTCTTT. Translation: CSATGVNTEAFF.

This chain uses TRBV14 with TRBJ2-5; 8 bases agree with TRBD2. V lost 0 bases and J lost 2; bases outside the gene matches: 8. CDR1 is SGHDN, CDR2 FVKESK, per germline. The CDR3 sequence is 17 residues long. The CDR3 region is CASSQEGPLAVQETQYF. In DNA form, the CDR3 reads TGTGCCAGCAGCCAAGAAGGCCCACTAGCGGTTCAAGAGACCCAGTACTTC.

This clonotype was seen ten or more times. The V gene is TRBV7-6, the J gene TRBJ2-1, with TRBD2 matching 9 bases. Germline-derived CDR1 and CDR2 are SGHVS and FNYEAQ. This CDR3 is 13 amino acids long. With 8 bases clipped from V and 7 bases from J, the junction kept 6 bases outside the gene matches. The CDR3 nucleotides are TGTGCCAGCTCCGGCGGGGGGGGTAATGAGCAGTTCTTC. Its translation: CASSGGGGNEQFF.

CDR3 nucleotides: TGTGCCAGCAGCTCGGCCGTTTGGGCGGGGGACTGGAATGAGCAGTTCTTC. Amino acids: CASSSAVWAGDWNEQFF. This chain links TRBV7-8 with TRBJ2-1, with 7 nucleotides matching TRBD2. V gave up 4 bases and J gave up 7 bases; unmatched junction bases: 16. CDR3 size: 17 residues. Germline values: CDR1 SGHVS, CDR2 FQNEAQ.

This clonotype has more than one count but fewer than ten. The rearrangement uses TRBV6-2 or TRBV6-3 and TRBJ2-2; D not resolved. CDR1 and CDR2 from the germline V gene are MNHEY and SVGEGT. V was trimmed by 5 bases and J by 5 bases, leaving 12 bases between them. The CDR3 consists of 14 residues. The CDR3 region has the DNA TGTGCCAGCAGTATCGCCTTGGGGACCGGGGAGCTGTTTTTT. Encoded protein: CASSIALGTGELFF.

With regard to this clonotype: A much larger clone lies one base from this, so it may be a read error. The chain has TRBV7-8 and TRBJ2-1; TRBD2 matches 10 bases. Germline V gene data show CDR1 as SGHVS and CDR2 as FQNEAQ. V was pared by 6 bases and J by 10 bases, with 15 bases of the junction left unmatched. The CDR3 is made up of 16 amino acids. Here the CDR3 reads CASSSAPSGGAREQFF. The CDR3 region has the DNA TGTGCCAGCAGTTCCGCCCCCAGCGGGGGGGCCCGGGAGCAGTTCTTC. Supplemented by reference TRBV7-8 and TRBJ2-1, the full variable domain reads GAGVSQSPRYKVAKRGQDVALRCDPISGHVSLFWYQQALGQGPEFLTYFQNEAQLDKSGLPSDRFFAERPEGSVSTLKIQRTQQEDSAVYLCASSSAPSGGAREQFFGPGTRLTVL.

Comments on this clonotype: This sequence may be a read error, since a much larger clone differs from it by one base. The chain links TRBV7-8 to TRBJ2-1, with TRBD2 identical over 9 bases. This CDR3 has 16 amino acids. CDR1 and CDR2 (germline): SGHVS, FQNEAQ. V lost 3 bases and J lost 6; bases outside the gene matches: 9. CDR3 protein: CASSLRAGGAGNEQFF. The CDR3 region has the DNA TGTGCCAGCAGCTTGAGAGCGGGGGGTGCCGGCAATGAGCAGTTCTTC.

The J gene is TRBJ2-1, the V gene TRBV5-6; 12 nucleotides match TRBD1. Germline-derived CDR1 and CDR2 are SGHDT and YYEEEE. V was pared by 6 bases and J by 6 bases, with 7 bases of the junction left unmatched. The CDR3 spans 15 residues. CDR3 DNA: TGTGCCAGCACCCGCTGGGACAGGGGGCTCAATGAGCAGTTCTTC. This translates into CASTRWDRGLNEQFF.